This T cell receptor (beta chain) was retrieved from a study of Ad26.COV2.S vaccination and SARS-CoV-2 variants. Study-level information: Donor joined the COV1001 Ad26.COV2.S trial arm. Intramuscularly, Ad26.COV2.S was given either once or twice, 56 days apart.

Described treatment: roughly 19 received Ad26.COV2.S at low or high dose, single or two shots; roughly five received placebo; per-sample allocation not given. After the first vaccine or placebo injection, samples were drawn on day 63. Study-level points and caveats: Analytic work on TCR breadth and depth might have understated the full extent of total T cell responses.

Libraries were prepared by immunoSEQ multiplex PCR; TCRdb keeps only in-frame clonotypes and omits some of them. The data show hundreds of thousands of clones, with around 89% seen just once and about 1.5% held by the top ten. As concerns this clone: What it binds is unknown.

With 1 base removed from V and 2 bases from J, the gap between germline ends came to 12 bases. Per germline, CDR1 KGHDR and CDR2 SFDVKD. The CDR3 extends over 16 amino acids. The source is a person between 18 and 60 years old who received the Ad26.COV2.S COVID-19 vaccine or a placebo. The sample in question was peripheral blood, obtained in a trial of Ad26.COV2.S vaccine versus placebo. This chain joins TRBV24-1 and TRBJ2-3, with no clear D. CDR3 protein: CATSDFSSGITDTQYF. The DNA for the CDR3 is TGTGCCACCAGTGATTTTAGTAGTGGTATCACAGATACGCAGTATTTT.